The subject of this entry is one T cell receptor (beta chain). V lost 0 bases and J 3 bases, leaving 7 bases between the germline ends. The CDR3 is 14 amino acids. The germline V gene has CDR1 SGHRS and CDR2 YFSETQ. The data were obtained in a study of T cell changes during pregnancy in multiple sclerosis. Method: immunoSEQ multiplex PCR; TCRdb's copy keeps in-frame clones and lacks some. The top ten clones hold roughly 0.45% of a sample with fewer than 150,000 clones, around 97% of them seen once. The receptor's source is a female donor with multiple sclerosis, enrolled in a pregnancy study. V and J are TRBV5-1 and TRBJ2-1; no clear D gene. The sequences come from peripheral blood, collected after pregnancy. The CDR3 DNA reads as TGCGCCAGCAGCTTGGGCAGGTTCTACAATGAGCAGTTCTTC. Encoded protein: CASSLGRFYNEQFF.